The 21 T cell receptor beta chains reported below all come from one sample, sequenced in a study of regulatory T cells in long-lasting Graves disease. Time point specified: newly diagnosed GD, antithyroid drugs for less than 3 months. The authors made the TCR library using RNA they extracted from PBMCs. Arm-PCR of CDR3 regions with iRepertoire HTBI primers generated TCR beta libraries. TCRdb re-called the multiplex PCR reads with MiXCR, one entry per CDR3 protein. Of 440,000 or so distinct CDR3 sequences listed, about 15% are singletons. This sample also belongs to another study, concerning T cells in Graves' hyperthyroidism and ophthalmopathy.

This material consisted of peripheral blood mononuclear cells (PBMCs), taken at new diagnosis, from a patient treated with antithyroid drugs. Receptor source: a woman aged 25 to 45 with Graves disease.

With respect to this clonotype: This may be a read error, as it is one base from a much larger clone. The CDR3 sequence is CASSLYPSGDYNEQFF. The DNA for the CDR3 is TGTGCCAGCAGCTTATACCCCTCGGGGGACTACAATGAGCAGTTCTTC. The chain carries TRBV11-2 and TRBJ2-1; tentative D call: TRBD2 (6 bases). Looked up from germline, CDR1 is SGHAT and CDR2 is FQNNGV. The V end was cut by 2 bases, the J end by 3 bases, with 14 bases between. The CDR3 runs 16 residues.

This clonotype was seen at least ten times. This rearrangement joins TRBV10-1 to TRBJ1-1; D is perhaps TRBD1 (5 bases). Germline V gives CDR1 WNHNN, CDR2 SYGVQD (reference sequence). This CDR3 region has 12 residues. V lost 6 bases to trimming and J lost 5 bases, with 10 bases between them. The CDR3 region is CASRAGKTEAFF. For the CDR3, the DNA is TGCGCCAGCAGGGCAGGGAAAACTGAAGCTTTCTTT.

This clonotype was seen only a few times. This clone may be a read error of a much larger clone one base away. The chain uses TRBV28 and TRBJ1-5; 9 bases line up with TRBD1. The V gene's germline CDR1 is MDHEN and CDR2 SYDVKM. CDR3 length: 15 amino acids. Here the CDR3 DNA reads TGTGCCTGCAGTGGTGACAGGGGGAGTTATCAGCCCCAGCATTTT. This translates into CACSGDRGSYQPQHF.

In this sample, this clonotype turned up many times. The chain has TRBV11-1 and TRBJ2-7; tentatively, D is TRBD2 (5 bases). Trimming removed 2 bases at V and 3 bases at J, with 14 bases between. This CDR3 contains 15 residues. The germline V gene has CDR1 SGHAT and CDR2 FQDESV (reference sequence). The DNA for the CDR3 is TGTGCCAGCAGCTTAACCGGGGATCATATCTACGAGCAGTACTTC. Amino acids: CASSLTGDHIYEQYF.

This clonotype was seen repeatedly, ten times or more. CDR3 sequence reads: CASIRATPYSEQFF. The DNA of the CDR3 is TGTGCCAGCATCAGAGCCACCCCCTACTCTGAGCAGTTCTTC. The rearrangement links TRBV11-2 to TRBJ2-1; D not resolved. There are 14 residues in the CDR3. V lost 7 bases, J lost 9 bases, and 19 bases lay in between. Germline V gene lookup returns CDR1 SGHAT and CDR2 FQNNGV.

The CDR3 protein is CASSTGTSGSGEQFF. The DNA for the CDR3 is TGTGCCAGTAGTACTGGGACTAGCGGGAGTGGTGAGCAGTTCTTC. The chain joins TRBV19 to TRBJ2-1, with TRBD2 identical over 14 bases. Per germline, CDR1 LNHDA and CDR2 SQIVND (reference sequence). V dropped 4 bases and J dropped 9; count of bases not matched to a gene: 5. This CDR3 comprises 15 residues. Based on the CDR3 plus reference TRBV19 and TRBJ2-1, the full variable domain is DGGITQSPKYLFRKEGQNVTLSCEQNLNHDAMYWYRQDPGQGLRLIYYSQIVNDFQKGDIAEGYSVSREKKESFPLTVTSAQKNPTAFYLCASSTGTSGSGEQFFGPGTRLTVL.

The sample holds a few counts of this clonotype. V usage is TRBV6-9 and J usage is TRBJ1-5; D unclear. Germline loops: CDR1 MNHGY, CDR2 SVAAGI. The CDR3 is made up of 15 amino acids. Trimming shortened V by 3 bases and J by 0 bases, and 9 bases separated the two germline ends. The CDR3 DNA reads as TGTGCCAGCAGTTACGGCGGGAATAGCAATCAGCCCCAGCATTTT. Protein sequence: CASSYGGNSNQPQHF.

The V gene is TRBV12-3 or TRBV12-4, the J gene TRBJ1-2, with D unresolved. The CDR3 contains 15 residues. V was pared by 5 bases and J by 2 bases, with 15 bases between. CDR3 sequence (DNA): TGTGCCAGCAGTCAAGGGCCGGGATTAAACTATGGCTACACCTTC. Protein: CASSQGPGLNYGYTF.

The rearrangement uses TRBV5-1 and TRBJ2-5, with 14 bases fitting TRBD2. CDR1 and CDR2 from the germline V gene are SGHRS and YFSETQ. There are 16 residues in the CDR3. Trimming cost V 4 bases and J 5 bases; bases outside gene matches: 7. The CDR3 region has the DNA TGCGCCAGCAGCACGGGACTAGCGGGAGCTGGGGAGACCCAGTACTTC. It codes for CASSTGLAGAGETQYF.

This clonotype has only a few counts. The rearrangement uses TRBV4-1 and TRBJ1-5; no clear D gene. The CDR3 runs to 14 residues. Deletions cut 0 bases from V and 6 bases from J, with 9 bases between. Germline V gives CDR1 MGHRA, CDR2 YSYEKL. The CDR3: CASSQDSGAQPQHF. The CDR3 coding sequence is TGCGCCAGCAGCCAAGATTCGGGCGCTCAGCCCCAGCATTTT.

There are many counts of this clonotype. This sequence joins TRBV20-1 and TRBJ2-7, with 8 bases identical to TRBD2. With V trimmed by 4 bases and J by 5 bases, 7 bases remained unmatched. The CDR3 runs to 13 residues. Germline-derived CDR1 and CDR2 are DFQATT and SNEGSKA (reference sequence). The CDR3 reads CSAKRGRGHEQYF. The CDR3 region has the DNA TGCAGTGCTAAGCGGGGGAGAGGCCACGAGCAGTACTTC.

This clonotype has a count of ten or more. The CDR3: CASSYGTVGNEKLFF. For the CDR3, the DNA is TGTGCCAGCAGTTACGGGACAGTGGGGAATGAAAAACTGTTTTTT. The chain is built from TRBV12-3 or TRBV12-4 and TRBJ1-4; 7 positions agree with TRBD1. CDR3 size: 15 residues. The V gene end was trimmed by 4 bases and the J gene end by 5 bases; junction bases not matched to a gene: 7.

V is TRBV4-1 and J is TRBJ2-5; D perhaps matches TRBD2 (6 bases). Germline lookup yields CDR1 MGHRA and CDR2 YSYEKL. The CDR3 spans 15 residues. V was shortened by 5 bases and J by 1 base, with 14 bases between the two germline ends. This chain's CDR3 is CASSISPGSQETQYF. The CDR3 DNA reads TGCGCCAGCAGCATCTCTCCCGGGAGCCAAGAGACCCAGTACTTC.

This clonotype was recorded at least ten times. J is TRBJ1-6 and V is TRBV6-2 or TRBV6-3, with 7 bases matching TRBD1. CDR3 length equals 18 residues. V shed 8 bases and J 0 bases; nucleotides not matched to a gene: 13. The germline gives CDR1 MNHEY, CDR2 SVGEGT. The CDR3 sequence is CASGRQGIPSSYNSPLHF. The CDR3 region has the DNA TGTGCCAGCGGAAGACAGGGAATCCCAAGCTCCTATAATTCACCCCTCCACTTT.

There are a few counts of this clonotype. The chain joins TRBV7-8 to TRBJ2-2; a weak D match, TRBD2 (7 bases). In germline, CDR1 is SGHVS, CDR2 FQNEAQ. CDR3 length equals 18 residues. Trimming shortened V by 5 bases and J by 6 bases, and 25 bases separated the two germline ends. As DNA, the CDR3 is TGTGCCAGCAGCCCCCCTTGGATCTCGGGGGGCCTCGCCGGGGAGCTGTTTTTT. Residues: CASSPPWISGGLAGELFF.

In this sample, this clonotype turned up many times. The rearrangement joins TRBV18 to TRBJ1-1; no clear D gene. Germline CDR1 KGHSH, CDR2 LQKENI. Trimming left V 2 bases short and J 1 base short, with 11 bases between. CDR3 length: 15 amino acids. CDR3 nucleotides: TGTGCCAGCTCACCAAGGAGGCAGGAGAACACTGAAGCTTTCTTT. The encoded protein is CASSPRRQENTEAFF.

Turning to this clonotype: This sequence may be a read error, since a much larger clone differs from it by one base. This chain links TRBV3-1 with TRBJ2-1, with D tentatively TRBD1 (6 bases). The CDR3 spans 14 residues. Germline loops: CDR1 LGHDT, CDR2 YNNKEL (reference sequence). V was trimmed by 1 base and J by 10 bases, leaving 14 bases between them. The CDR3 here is CASSQGTVGTEQFF. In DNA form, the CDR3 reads TGTGCCAGCAGCCAAGGGACAGTCGGCACCGAGCAGTTCTTC.

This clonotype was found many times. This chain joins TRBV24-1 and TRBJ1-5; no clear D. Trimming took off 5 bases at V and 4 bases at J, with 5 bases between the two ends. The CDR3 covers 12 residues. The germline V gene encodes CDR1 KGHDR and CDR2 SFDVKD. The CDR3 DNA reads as TGTGCCACCAGTGCGGCGAATCAGCCCCAGCATTTT. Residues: CATSAANQPQHF.

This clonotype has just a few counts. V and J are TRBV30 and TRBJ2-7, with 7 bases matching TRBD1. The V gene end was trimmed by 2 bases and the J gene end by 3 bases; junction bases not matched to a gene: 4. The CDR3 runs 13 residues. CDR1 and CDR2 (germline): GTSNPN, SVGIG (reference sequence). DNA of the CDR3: TGTGCCTGGAGTAGGGACAGCCTCTACGAGCAGTACTTC. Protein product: CAWSRDSLYEQYF.

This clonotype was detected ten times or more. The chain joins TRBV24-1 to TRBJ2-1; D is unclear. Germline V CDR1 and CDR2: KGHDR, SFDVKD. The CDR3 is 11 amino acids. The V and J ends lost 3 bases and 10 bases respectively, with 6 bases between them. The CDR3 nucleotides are TGTGCCACCAGTGATCTCGGAGAGCAGTTCTTC. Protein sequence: CATSDLGEQFF.

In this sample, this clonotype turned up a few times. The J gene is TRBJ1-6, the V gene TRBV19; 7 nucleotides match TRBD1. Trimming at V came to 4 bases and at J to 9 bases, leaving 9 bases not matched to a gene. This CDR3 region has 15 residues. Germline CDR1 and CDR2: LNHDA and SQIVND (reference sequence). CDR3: CASSRGEGGGSPLHF. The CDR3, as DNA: TGTGCCAGTAGTAGGGGTGAAGGGGGCGGTTCACCCCTCCACTTT. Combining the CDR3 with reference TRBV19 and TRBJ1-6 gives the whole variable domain DGGITQSPKYLFRKEGQNVTLSCEQNLNHDAMYWYRQDPGQGLRLIYYSQIVNDFQKGDIAEGYSVSREKKESFPLTVTSAQKNPTAFYLCASSRGEGGGSPLHFGNGTRLTVT.